This entry is about one T cell receptor (beta chain). This CDR3 is built from 11 residues. Germline loops: CDR1 ENHRY, CDR2 SYGVKD. The V and J ends lost 4 bases and 10 bases respectively, with 10 bases between them. This specimen belongs to a study of molecular identifiers for immune sequencing clone quantification. Each CDR3 protein is one row after TCRdb ran MiXCR on the PCR reads. The sample shows 400,000 to 600,000 distinct CDR3 sequences, about 25% of them seen only once. The rearrangement joins TRBV10-3 to TRBJ1-2; tentative D call: TRBD1 (5 bases). This TCR was sampled from a human donor in good health. Some libraries in this study had Jurkat cell RNA spiked in. The sequenced sample was naive CD8+ T cells from blood, with Jurkat cell RNA spiked in. Subset defined: FACS-sorted CD8+CD4-CCR7+CD45RA+ naive T cells. Here the CDR3 DNA reads TGTGCCATCAGTGGTGGACAATTCTACACCTTC. This codes for CAISGGQFYTF.